This TCR beta chain was identified during a study of T cells after yellow fever vaccination. As for the study in general: When fractions had low cell numbers, they were prepared with SMART-Seq v4 Ultra Low Input.

TCR cDNA, made by 5'RACE template switching, carried an added universal primer site and UMIs. TCRdb reprocessed the 5' RACE reads with MiXCR, giving one entry per CDR3 protein. The sample shows a few hundred thousand distinct CDR3 sequences, approximately 4% of them seen only once. Germline-derived CDR1 and CDR2 are MNHNY and SVGAGI (reference sequence). The trim removed 5 bases at V and 4 bases at J, leaving 7 bases unmatched. CDR3 length: 15 amino acids. This clonotype was sampled from a man aged 18 to 35 who received the YFV17D yellow fever vaccine. The rearrangement links TRBV6-6 to TRBJ2-1; 8 positions match TRBD2. Sample: PBMCs, taken 5 days after the yellow fever booster vaccination. The CDR3 DNA is TGTGCCAGCAGTCAACCCGGGGGGGCTTACAATGAGCAGTTCTTC. Translation: CASSQPGGAYNEQFF.